The rows below give T cell receptor beta chains drawn from one sample of a study of blood T cell repertoires in COVID-19. Only in-frame clones appear in the TCRdb table, and some are missing; sequencing was by immunoSEQ multiplex PCR. This table has some 330,000 clones, roughly four fifths appearing once. The specimen sequenced was PBMCs or T cells enriched from blood (not recorded which). The origin of the receptors is a woman in her 50s who had recovered from COVID-19. CDR3s include the opening cysteine and the closing phenylalanine or tryptophan. D genes are given only for firm matches. The size entry is marked missing in some rows and otherwise reads once, few, many or a size class.

d_call	v_call	j_call	clone_size	cdr3_nt	cdr3_aa
TRBD2	TRBV19	TRBJ2-2	once	TGTGCCACTTCCTCCGGGGGGGACACCGGGGAGCTGTTTTTT	CATSSGGDTGELFF
NA	TRBV5-1	TRBJ2-2	few	TGCGCCAGCAGCCCCCTAACTGCCAACACCGGGGAGCTGTTTTTT	CASSPLTANTGELFF
NA	TRBV7-9	TRBJ2-2	NA	TGTGCCAGCAGCTTTACTACAGGGTTGGGGGCCGGGGAGCTGTTTTTT	CASSFTTGLGAGELFF
NA	TRBV14	TRBJ1-2	NA	TGTGCCAGCAGCCCCGGGACAATCCCTAACTATGGCTACACCTTC	CASSPGTIPNYGYTF
NA	TRBV28	TRBJ2-2	NA	TGTGCCAGCAGTTTGGAGGCGAACACCGGGGAGCTGTTTTTT	CASSLEANTGELFF
NA	TRBV13	TRBJ2-1	NA	TGTGCCAGCAGCTTAGGGCGACGGGGCGGGGCTTACAATGAGCAGTTCTTC	CASSLGRRGGAYNEQFF
TRBD1	TRBV6-5	TRBJ1-1	NA	TGTGCCAGCAGTTACTCACGGACAGGACCGGCTGAAGCTTTCTTT	CASSYSRTGPAEAFF
NA	TRBV7-9	TRBJ2-3	NA	TGTGCCAGCAGCTTTGTCGTTTACCAGCGGGTTGCGGGCACAGATACGCAGTATTTT	CASSFVVYQRVAGTDTQYF
TRBD2	TRBV4-3	TRBJ2-4	NA	TGCGCCAGCAGCCAAGTCGTGTCGGGACTAGCGGGAGCTGGAAACATTCAGTACTTC	CASSQVVSGLAGAGNIQYF
NA	TRBV9	TRBJ2-3	NA	TGTGCCAGCAGCGTAGAACAGCGCACAGATACGCAGTATTTT	CASSVEQRTDTQYF
NA	TRBV4-3	TRBJ2-3	NA	TGCGCCAGCAGCCAAGGCCCCCCGAGTAGCGCCTCAGATACGCAGTATTTT	CASSQGPPSSASDTQYF
NA	TRBV3-1/TRBV3-2	TRBJ2-3	NA	TGTGCCAGCAGCCAAGATTCGAACAGGTACACAGATACGCAGTATTTT	CASSQDSNRYTDTQYF
NA	TRBV19	TRBJ2-6	once	TGTGCCAGTAGTGAAACAGGGGGGGGTTCTGGGGCCAACGTCCTGACTTTC	CASSETGGGSGANVLTF
NA	TRBV3-1/TRBV3-2	TRBJ2-5	NA	TGTGCCAGCAGCCAAGGGCCCGCTTGGGAGACCCAGTACTTC	CASSQGPAWETQYF
NA	TRBV2	TRBJ2-5	NA	TGTGCCAGCAGTGTAATGGAGACCCAGTACTTC	CASSVMETQYF
TRBD1	TRBV9	TRBJ1-1	NA	TGTGCCAGCAGCGTAGCTGGCGACAGGGAGGTTGGAAACACTGAAGCTTTCTTT	CASSVAGDREVGNTEAFF
TRBD2	TRBV19	TRBJ2-5	NA	TGTGCCAGTAGTCGGGGGGGCGGTGAGACCCAGTACTTC	CASSRGGGETQYF
TRBD1	TRBV27	TRBJ1-5	NA	TGTGCCAGCAGTTTGGGACAGGGGGATCAGCCCCAGCATTTT	CASSLGQGDQPQHF
NA	TRBV3-1/TRBV3-2	TRBJ1-1	NA	TGTGCCAGCAGCCAAGTAGGTACAGGGACGAAGACTGAAGCTTTCTTT	CASSQVGTGTKTEAFF
TRBD2	TRBV10-2	TRBJ2-1	NA	TGCGCCAGCATAGCTAGCGGGGGAGCCAATGAGCAGTTCTTC	CASIASGGANEQFF
NA	TRBV6-5	TRBJ1-1	NA	TGTGCCATCCTAAGGACAGACAGTGGCCCTGAAGCTTTCTTT	CAILRTDSGPEAFF
NA	TRBV29-1	TRBJ1-5	once	TGCAGCGTTGAATTCCTCAATCAGCCCCAGCATTTT	CSVEFLNQPQHF
TRBD1	TRBV7-8	TRBJ1-6	NA	TGTGCCAGCAGCTTAGTTCCGGGACAGTATGATTCACCCCTCCACTTT	CASSLVPGQYDSPLHF
TRBD2	TRBV19	TRBJ2-7	NA	TGTGCCAGTAGTACCTTCAAAGGGGGCCTGCTAGCGGGAGGGCCGGGCGTGCAGTACTTC	CASSTFKGGLLAGGPGVQYF
NA	TRBV2	TRBJ1-5	NA	TGTGCCAGCAGTCCCCCGGGACATCGAATGGGCAATCAGCCCCAGCATTTT	CASSPPGHRMGNQPQHF
TRBD1	TRBV4-1	TRBJ1-1	NA	TGCGCCAGCAGCCCCAAGGAGGACAGGGTCGCTGAAGCTTTCTTT	CASSPKEDRVAEAFF
NA	TRBV19	TRBJ1-1	NA	TGTGCCAGTAGTATAGATCTGGCCAGGAGGACTGAAGCTTTCTTT	CASSIDLARRTEAFF
NA	TRBV7-3	TRBJ1-2	NA	TGTGCCAGCAGCTTAATGCCCAGGGGCGCTGGCTATGGCTACACCTTC	CASSLMPRGAGYGYTF
NA	TRBV7-9	TRBJ1-1	NA	TGTGCCAGCAGCTCAACTGAAATCAGGCTAATGAACACTGAAGCTTTCTTT	CASSSTEIRLMNTEAFF
TRBD1	TRBV28	TRBJ1-2	NA	TGTGCCAGCAAGTCCGGGACAGGGGTTCCTCTACCTAGCTACACCTTC	CASKSGTGVPLPSYTF
TRBD2	TRBV2	TRBJ2-7	few	TGTGCCAGCAGTAGCGAACTAGCGATACAGAAGGCCAACGAGCAGTACTTC	CASSSELAIQKANEQYF
TRBD1	TRBV11-2	TRBJ1-1	NA	TGTGCCAGCAGCGCTCACAGGGGGCCGACTCGGAACACTGAAGCTTTCTTT	CASSAHRGPTRNTEAFF
NA	TRBV29-1	TRBJ1-1	NA	TGCAGCCTAATCCGGTTCATGAACACTGAAGCTTTCTTT	CSLIRFMNTEAFF
NA	TRBV15	TRBJ1-2	NA	TGTGCCACCAGCAATATAGGGAGGTATGGCTACACCTTC	CATSNIGRYGYTF
TRBD1	TRBV5-6	TRBJ1-4	once	TGTGCCAGCAGCTTGGCCCCTTCGACCGGGACAGGGTACGAAAAACTGTTTTTT	CASSLAPSTGTGYEKLFF
TRBD1	TRBV11-3	TRBJ2-3	NA	TGTGCCAGCAGCCGGGGACAGATTGGCACAGATACGCAGTATTTT	CASSRGQIGTDTQYF
TRBD1	TRBV5-4	TRBJ1-1	NA	TGTGCCAGCAGCTTCCGACAGGGTCAGAACACTGAAGCTTTCTTT	CASSFRQGQNTEAFF
TRBD1	TRBV19	TRBJ1-5	NA	TGTGCCAGTAGTGCCTCGGGACAGGGGGTTTATCAGCCCCAGCATTTT	CASSASGQGVYQPQHF
NA	TRBV4-3	TRBJ1-1	NA	TGCGCCAGCAGCCTCGGACAGTTCATGAACACTGAAGCTTTCTTT	CASSLGQFMNTEAFF
NA	TRBV7-2	TRBJ1-2	once	TGTGCCAGCAGCTTACCCCGAGGGTATGGCTACACCTTC	CASSLPRGYGYTF